This TCR beta chain was profiled in a study of blood T cell repertoires in COVID-19. This clone was seen a few times. Data came from immunoSEQ multiplex PCR; TCRdb stores just in-frame clones and leaves some out. The sample carries roughly 180,000 clones, about 88% recorded once. The CDR3 is 14 residues long. V was pared by 4 bases and J by 2 bases, with 10 bases between. From germline, CDR1 is SNHLY and CDR2 FYNNEI. The source of this sequence is a man between 65 and 85 years old with active or convalescent COVID-19. The sequenced material came from peripheral blood. The V call is TRBV2, the J call TRBJ2-3; TRBD1 might be the D (6 bases). The DNA for the CDR3 is TGTGCCAGCAGTGGGGGGCTAAACACAGATACGCAGTATTTT. Residues: CASSGGLNTDTQYF.